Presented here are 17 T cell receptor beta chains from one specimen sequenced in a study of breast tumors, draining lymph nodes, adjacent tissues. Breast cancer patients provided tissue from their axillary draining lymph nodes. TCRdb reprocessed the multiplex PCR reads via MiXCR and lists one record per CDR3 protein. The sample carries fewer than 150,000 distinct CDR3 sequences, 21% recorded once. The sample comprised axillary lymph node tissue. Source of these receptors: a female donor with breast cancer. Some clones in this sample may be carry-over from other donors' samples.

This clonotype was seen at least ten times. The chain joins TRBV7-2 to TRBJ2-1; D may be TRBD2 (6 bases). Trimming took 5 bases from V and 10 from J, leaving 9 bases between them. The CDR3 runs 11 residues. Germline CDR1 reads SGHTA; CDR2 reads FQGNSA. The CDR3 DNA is TGTGCCAGCAGCAGAGCGGGCGAGCAGTTCTTC. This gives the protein CASSRAGEQFF.

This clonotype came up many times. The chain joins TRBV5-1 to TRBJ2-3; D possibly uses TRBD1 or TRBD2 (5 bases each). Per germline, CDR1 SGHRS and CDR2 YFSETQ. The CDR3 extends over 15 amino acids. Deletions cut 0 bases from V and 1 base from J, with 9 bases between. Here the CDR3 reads CASSLAGDRTDTQYF. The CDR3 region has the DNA TGCGCCAGCAGCTTGGCCGGGGACCGCACAGATACGCAGTATTTT.

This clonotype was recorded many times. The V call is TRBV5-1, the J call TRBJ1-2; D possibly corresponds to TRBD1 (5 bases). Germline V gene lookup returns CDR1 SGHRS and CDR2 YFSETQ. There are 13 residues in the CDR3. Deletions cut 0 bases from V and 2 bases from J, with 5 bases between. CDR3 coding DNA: TGCGCCAGCAGCTTGGGACAGAACTATGGCTACACCTTC. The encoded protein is CASSLGQNYGYTF.

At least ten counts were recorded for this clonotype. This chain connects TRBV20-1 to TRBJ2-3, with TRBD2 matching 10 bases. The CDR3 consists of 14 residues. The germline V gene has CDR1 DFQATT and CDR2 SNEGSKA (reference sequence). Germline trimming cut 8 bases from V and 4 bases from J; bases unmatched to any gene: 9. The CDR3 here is CSSRAGGGPDTQYF. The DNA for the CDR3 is TGCAGTTCAAGAGCGGGAGGGGGTCCAGATACGCAGTATTTT.

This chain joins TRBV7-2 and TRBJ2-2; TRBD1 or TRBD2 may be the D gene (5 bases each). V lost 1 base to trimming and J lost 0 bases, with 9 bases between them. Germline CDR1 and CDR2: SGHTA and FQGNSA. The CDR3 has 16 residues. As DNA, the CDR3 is TGTGCCAGCAGCTTAGTGGGGACCGCGAACACCGGGGAGCTGTTTTTT. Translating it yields CASSLVGTANTGELFF.

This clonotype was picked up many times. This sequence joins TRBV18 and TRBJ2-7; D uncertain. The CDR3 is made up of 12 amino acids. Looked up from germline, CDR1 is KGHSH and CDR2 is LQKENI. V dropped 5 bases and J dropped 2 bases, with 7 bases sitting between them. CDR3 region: CASSGGPYEQYF. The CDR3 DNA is TGTGCCAGCTCAGGCGGTCCCTACGAGCAGTACTTC. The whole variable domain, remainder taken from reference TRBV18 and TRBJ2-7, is NAGVMQNPRHLVRRRGQEARLRCSPMKGHSHVYWYRQLPEEGLKFMVYLQKENIIDESGMPKERFSAEFPKEGPSILRIQQVVRGDSAAYFCASSGGPYEQYFGPGTRLTVT.

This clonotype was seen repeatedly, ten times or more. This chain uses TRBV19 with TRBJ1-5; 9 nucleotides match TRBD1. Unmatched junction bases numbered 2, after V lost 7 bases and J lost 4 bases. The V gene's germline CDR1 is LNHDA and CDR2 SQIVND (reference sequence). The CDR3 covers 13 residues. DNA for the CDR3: TGTGCCAGTATGACAGGGGGAAATCAGCCCCAGCATTTT. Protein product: CASMTGGNQPQHF.

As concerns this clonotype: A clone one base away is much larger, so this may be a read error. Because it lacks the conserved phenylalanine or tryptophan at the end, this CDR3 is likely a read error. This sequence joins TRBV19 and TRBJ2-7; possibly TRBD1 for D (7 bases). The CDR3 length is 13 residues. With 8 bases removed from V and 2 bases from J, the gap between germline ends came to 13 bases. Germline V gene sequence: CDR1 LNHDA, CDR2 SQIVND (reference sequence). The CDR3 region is CASARGAAYEQYY. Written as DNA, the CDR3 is TGTGCCAGTGCCAGGGGGGCCGCCTACGAGCAGTACTAC.

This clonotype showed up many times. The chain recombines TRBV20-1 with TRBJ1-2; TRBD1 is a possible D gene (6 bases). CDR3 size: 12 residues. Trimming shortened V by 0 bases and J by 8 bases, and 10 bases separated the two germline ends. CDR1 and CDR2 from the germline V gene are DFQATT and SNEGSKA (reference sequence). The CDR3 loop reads CSARDQGKGYTF. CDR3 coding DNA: TGCAGTGCTAGAGATCAGGGGAAGGGCTACACCTTC.

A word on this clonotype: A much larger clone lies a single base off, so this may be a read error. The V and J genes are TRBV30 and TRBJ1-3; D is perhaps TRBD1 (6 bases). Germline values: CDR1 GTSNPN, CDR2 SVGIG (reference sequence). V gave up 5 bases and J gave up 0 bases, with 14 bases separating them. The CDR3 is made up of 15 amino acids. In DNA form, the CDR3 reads TGTGCCTGGGGTGGGGGGCGGAGCTCTGGAAACACCATATATTTT. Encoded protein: CAWGGGRSSGNTIYF.

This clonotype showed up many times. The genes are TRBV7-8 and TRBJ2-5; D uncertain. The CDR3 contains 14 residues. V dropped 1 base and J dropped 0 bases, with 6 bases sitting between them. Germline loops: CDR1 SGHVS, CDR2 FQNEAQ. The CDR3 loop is CASSLERYQETQYF. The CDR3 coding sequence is TGTGCCAGCAGCTTAGAGAGGTACCAAGAGACCCAGTACTTC.

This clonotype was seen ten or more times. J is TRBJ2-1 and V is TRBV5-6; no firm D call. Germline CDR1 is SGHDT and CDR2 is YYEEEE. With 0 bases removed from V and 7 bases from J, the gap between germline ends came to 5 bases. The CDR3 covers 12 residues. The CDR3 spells CASSLVLNEQFF. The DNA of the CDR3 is TGTGCCAGCAGCTTGGTGTTGAATGAGCAGTTCTTC.

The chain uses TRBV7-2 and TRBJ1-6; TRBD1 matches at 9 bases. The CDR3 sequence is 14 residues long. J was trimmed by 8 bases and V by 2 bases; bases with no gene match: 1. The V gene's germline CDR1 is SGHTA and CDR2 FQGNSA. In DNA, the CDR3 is TGTGCCAGCAGCTTAACAGGGGGCGATTCACCCCTCCACTTT. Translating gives CASSLTGGDSPLHF.

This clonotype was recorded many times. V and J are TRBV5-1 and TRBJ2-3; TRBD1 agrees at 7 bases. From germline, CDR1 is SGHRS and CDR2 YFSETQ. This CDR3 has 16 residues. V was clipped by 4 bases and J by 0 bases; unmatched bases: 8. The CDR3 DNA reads TGCGCCAGCAGCGAGGAAGACAGGGCTAGCACAGATACGCAGTATTTT. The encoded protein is CASSEEDRASTDTQYF. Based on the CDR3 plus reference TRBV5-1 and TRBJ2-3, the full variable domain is KAGVTQTPRYLIKTRGQQVTLSCSPISGHRSVSWYQQTPGQGLQFLFEYFSETQRNKGNFPGRFSGRQFSNSRSEMNVSTLELGDSALYLCASSEEDRASTDTQYFGPGTRLTVL.

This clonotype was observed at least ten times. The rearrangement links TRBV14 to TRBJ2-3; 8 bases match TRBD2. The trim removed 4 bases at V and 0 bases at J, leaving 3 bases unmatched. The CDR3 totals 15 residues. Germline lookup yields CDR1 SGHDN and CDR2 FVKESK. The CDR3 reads CASSRLASSTDTQYF. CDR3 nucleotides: TGTGCCAGCAGCCGACTAGCGTCTAGCACAGATACGCAGTATTTT.

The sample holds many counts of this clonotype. In nucleotides, the CDR3 is TGCAGCGTTTCTCAGGGGGGACCCTCCTACAATGAGCAGTTCTTC. It codes for CSVSQGGPSYNEQFF. The J gene is TRBJ2-1, the V gene TRBV29-1, with TRBD1 as a possible D gene (7 bases). From germline, CDR1 is SQVTM and CDR2 ANQGSEA. This CDR3 spans 15 amino acids. V lost 5 bases and J 0 bases, leaving 14 bases between the germline ends.

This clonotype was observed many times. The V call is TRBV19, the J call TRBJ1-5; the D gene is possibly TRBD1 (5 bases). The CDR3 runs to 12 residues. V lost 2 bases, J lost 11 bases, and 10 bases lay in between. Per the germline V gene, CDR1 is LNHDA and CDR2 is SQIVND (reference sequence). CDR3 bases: TGTGCCAGTAGTATATCGTCAGGGTCCCAGCATTTT. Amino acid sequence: CASSISSGSQHF. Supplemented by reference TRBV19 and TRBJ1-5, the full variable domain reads DGGITQSPKYLFRKEGQNVTLSCEQNLNHDAMYWYRQDPGQGLRLIYYSQIVNDFQKGDIAEGYSVSREKKESFPLTVTSAQKNPTAFYLCASSISSGSQHFGDGTRLSIL.